Below, one T cell receptor beta chain is given with its context. Its target is not known. This record comes from a study of T cell responses to AZD1222 COVID-19 vaccine. Study-wide results and caveats: At baseline, just 6 or 7 AZD1222 recipients tested seropositive. Following two doses of AZD1222, Spike-specific TCR breadth and depth rose. A mostly white British donor set with more females was recruited, and clonal diversity was possibly underestimated. Unmutated regions of variants are reportedly targeted by nearly half of spike-specific TCRs.

Germline CDR1 and CDR2: KGHSH and LQKENI. After removal of 3 bases from V and 0 bases from J, the junction contained 5 bases not matched to a gene. The CDR3 covers 17 residues. TCRdb's copy holds only in-frame clones and misses some; the assay was immunoSEQ multiplex PCR. Of about 170,000 clones listed, 85% to 90% were seen once; the top ten hold more than 4%. The rearrangement uses TRBV18 and TRBJ1-4, with 9 bases lining up with TRBD1. This clonotype was obtained from an adult who received the MenACWY meningococcal vaccine as a control. Sequencing was performed on peripheral blood, taken 28 days after the second dose of the MenACWY control vaccine. The CDR3 protein is CASSPGTGRATNEKLFF. Written as DNA, the CDR3 is TGTGCCAGCTCACCCGGGACAGGGCGAGCAACTAATGAAAAACTGTTTTTT.